The rows below give T cell receptor beta chains drawn from one sample of a study of control samples from healthy donors and cancer patients. This table comes from immunoSEQ multiplex PCR, and its TCRdb copy is limited to in-frame clones, with some not included. The sample has about 190,000 clones, roughly nine tenths seen once. Sequencing was performed on blood. These receptors originate from a man under 40 in good health. CDR3s include the opening cysteine and the closing phenylalanine or tryptophan. The order of the fields is V gene, J gene, clone size, D gene, CDR3 DNA, CDR3 protein. D genes are given only for firm matches. Only part of the rows carry a size: once, few, many, or a class if the clone is expanded.

>TRBV2|TRBJ2-7|-|TRBD1
TGTGCCAGCAGTGAAGCGCTTCGTGCAGGGGGCTACGAGCAGTACTTC
CASSEALRAGGYEQYF
>TRBV27|TRBJ1-2|-|-
TGTGCCAGCAGTTTAAGGGGGGGCGGTGGCTACACCTTC
CASSLRGGGGYTF
>TRBV2|TRBJ1-5|-|TRBD1
TGTGCCAGCAGTAAGGAGACAGGGGGCAATCAGCCCCAGCATTTT
CASSKETGGNQPQHF
>TRBV24-1|TRBJ2-1|-|TRBD2
TGTGCCACCGGGCGAGCGGGGGGATACAATGAGCAGTTCTTC
CATGRAGGYNEQFF
>TRBV5-1|TRBJ2-2|-|-
TGCGCCAGCAGCTCGCAGGCTTTCGGGGAGCTGTTTTTT
CASSSQAFGELFF
>TRBV12-3/TRBV12-4|TRBJ1-4|once|-
TGTGCCAGCAGTTTATCCAGGAATGAAAAACTGTTTTTT
CASSLSRNEKLFF
>TRBV15|TRBJ1-6|-|-
TGTGCCACCAGCAGAGATCCCAATAGGGGAACGACCTATAATTCACCCCTCCACTTT
CATSRDPNRGTTYNSPLHF
>TRBV27|TRBJ2-4|-|-
TGTGGCCGGGACACCGAAACCAAAAACATTCAGTACTTC
CGRDTETKNIQYF
>TRBV7-9|TRBJ1-1|-|-
TGTGCCAGCAGCTTCCAAGGGGGGGCTCGACCTGAAGCTTTCTTT
CASSFQGGARPEAFF
>TRBV29-1|TRBJ1-1|-|TRBD1
TGCAGCGTTGAGAGTCTTAAAGGGACAGGGCCTGAAGCTTTCTTT
CSVESLKGTGPEAFF
>TRBV11-2|TRBJ2-3|-|TRBD2
TGTGCCAGCAGCTTAGGGCTAGCGGGGGGTAGCACAGATACGCAGTATTTT
CASSLGLAGGSTDTQYF
>TRBV5-6|TRBJ2-1|-|-
TGTGCCAGCAGCTTGGGGGTTTCATACAATGAGCAGTTCTTC
CASSLGVSYNEQFF
>TRBV7-9|TRBJ1-5|-|-
TGTGCCAGCAGCTCGGGAGGACAGTCTAGCAATCAGCCCCAGCATTTT
CASSSGGQSSNQPQHF